Reported below is one TCR beta chain. What it binds is unknown. The entry originates in a study of CD8+ T cells in alopecia areata. Background on the study: Twice a day, 5 to 10 mg of oral tofacitinib was administered to treated patients.

RNA, once extracted, was reverse transcribed into cDNA for use as the sequencing template. Measured with immunoSEQ multiplex PCR; TCRdb has only the in-frame clones, and not every one. The table records under 200,000 clones, just over 65% of them present only once. Treatment in this sample: oral pan-JAK inhibitor, 5-10 mg twice daily. Findings of the study overall: Sequences from scalp samples also cover resident alphabeta T cells of normal skin. A large proportion of expanded lesional clones were detected persisting in scalp and blood during tofacitinib.

The CDR3 is 13 residues long. V was pared by 0 bases and J by 4 bases, with 6 bases between. CDR1 and CDR2 (germline): SGDLS, YYNGEE. This chain connects TRBV9 to TRBJ2-3; D is unresolved. This sample comprised CD4+ T cells sorted from blood, obtained at week 4, from a patient treated with tofacitinib. The receptor's source is a human donor with alopecia areata. CDR3: CASSVGTADTQYF. The CDR3 nucleotides are TGTGCCAGCAGCGTAGGGACGGCAGATACGCAGTATTTT.